These T cell receptor beta chains were read from a single sample in a study of cytomegalovirus exposure and HLA in healthy donors. Libraries were prepared by immunoSEQ multiplex PCR; TCRdb keeps only in-frame clonotypes and omits some of them. The data hold more than 90,000 clones, with about 88% observed a single time. Input material: PBMCs. Receptors were obtained from a man aged 18 to 30 in good health and CMV-seropositive. The CDR3 runs from the conserved cysteine through the conserved F or W. Each record gives: D gene, clone size, V gene, J gene, CDR3 DNA, CDR3 protein. D genes are given only for firm matches. Expanded clones are given a class, and other clones once, few, many or no size at all.

-	-	TRBV10-2	TRBJ1-4	TGCGCCAGCAGTATTCGCAGGGGTGAAAAACTGTTTTTT	CASSIRRGEKLFF
TRBD2	-	TRBV7-2	TRBJ2-7	TGTGCCAGCAGCTACGACTTGGGGGGGAGGAGCTCCTACGAGCAGTACTTC	CASSYDLGGRSSYEQYF
TRBD1	-	TRBV19	TRBJ2-7	TGTGCCAGTAGTCCAGGACAGGATCACAAGTCATCCTACGAGCAGTACTTC	CASSPGQDHKSSYEQYF
TRBD1	-	TRBV30	TRBJ2-7	TGTGCCGGCAACAGGGGGTCGGGGGTGCAGTACTTC	CAGNRGSGVQYF
-	-	TRBV6-5	TRBJ1-1	TGTGCCAGCAGTTTAGGGGAGGGGGGGCCGAACACTGAAGCTTTCTTT	CASSLGEGGPNTEAFF
-	-	TRBV11-2	TRBJ1-4	TGTGCCAGCTCACCAGGGAGGCGTAATGAAAAACTGTTTTTT	CASSPGRRNEKLFF
-	-	TRBV2	TRBJ1-2	TGTGCCAGCAGTGAATTCGGACAGACTAACTATGGCTACACCTTC	CASSEFGQTNYGYTF
TRBD1	few	TRBV7-8	TRBJ1-1	TGTGCCAGCAGCCCACCGGGACAGGGGAACGGGGGAGCTTTCTTT	CASSPPGQGNGGAFF
TRBD1	-	TRBV6-4	TRBJ2-2	TGTGCCAGCAGCCAGGGGGTCACCGGGGAGCTGTTTTTT	CASSQGVTGELFF
-	-	TRBV4-2	TRBJ2-7	TGTGCCAGCAGCCAAGCCCACGGTCCCTACGAGCAGTACTTC	CASSQAHGPYEQYF
-	-	TRBV28	TRBJ1-2	TGTGCCAGCACCCGTGGGGGGGGAGTCAGAACCGGCTACACCTTC	CASTRGGGVRTGYTF
-	-	TRBV7-6	TRBJ2-7	TGTGCCAGCAGCACCCAGGGATCCTACGAGCAGTACTTC	CASSTQGSYEQYF
TRBD1	-	TRBV5-1	TRBJ2-2	TGCGCCAGCAGCCCATCCGGGACAGGGGCGACCGGGGAGCTGTTTTTT	CASSPSGTGATGELFF
-	-	TRBV7-2	TRBJ1-6	TGTGCCAGCAGCAAACAGGCCCTTGATTCACCCCTCCACTTT	CASSKQALDSPLHF
-	-	TRBV4-3	TRBJ1-1	TGCGCCAGCAGCTTAACAAGTTACACTGAAGCTTTCTTT	CASSLTSYTEAFF
TRBD2	-	TRBV4-2	TRBJ2-3	TGTGCCAGCAGCCAAGACGGGCGGGGGGATGGCACAGATACGCAGTATTTT	CASSQDGRGDGTDTQYF
TRBD2	-	TRBV28	TRBJ2-1	TGTGCCAGCTATCGCGGGGCTATCGCCGGGGGGACCAGCTCCTACAATGAGCAGTTCTTC	CASYRGAIAGGTSSYNEQFF
-	-	TRBV10-3	TRBJ1-3	TGTGCCATCAGTGCATCGCTACAGGGAGCCCGGGACACCATATATTTT	CAISASLQGARDTIYF
-	-	TRBV18	TRBJ2-2	TGTGCCAGCTCACCCCGGGTCCCAAACACCGGGGAGCTGTTTTTT	CASSPRVPNTGELFF
TRBD2	-	TRBV9	TRBJ2-3	TGTGCCAGCAGCGACGCACTAGCGGGGGTCACAGATACGCAGTATTTT	CASSDALAGVTDTQYF
TRBD1	-	TRBV28	TRBJ2-2	TGTGCCAGCAGTTCCCCGGACAGGGCGGTCACCGGGGAGCTGTTTTTT	CASSSPDRAVTGELFF
TRBD1	once	TRBV2	TRBJ1-5	TGTGCCAGGGGACAGGGTAAGACTCAGCCCCAGCATTTT	CARGQGKTQPQHF
-	-	TRBV5-6	TRBJ1-2	TGTGCCAGCAGCTTGGGTGTAGGGGCCCCTCAATACACCTTC	CASSLGVGAPQYTF
-	-	TRBV6-6	TRBJ2-1	TGTGCCAGCAGGGACATAGCAGATGAGCAGTTCTTC	CASRDIADEQFF
TRBD1	-	TRBV5-6	TRBJ2-7	TGTGCCAGCAGCCAGCACAGGGGCGAGCAGTACTTC	CASSQHRGEQYF
-	-	TRBV10-2	TRBJ2-4	TGCGCCAGCAGTCCTGAATCCGGAAACATTCAGTACTTC	CASSPESGNIQYF
-	-	TRBV4-2	TRBJ2-1	TGTGCCAGCAGCCCCGGAAACTCCGGGGGGCCGGTCGCGCAGTTCTTC	CASSPGNSGGPVAQFF
-	-	TRBV6-6	TRBJ1-1	TGTGCCAGCAGTTACTCGGGCGGGGGGATTACTGAAGCTTTCTTT	CASSYSGGGITEAFF
TRBD1	-	TRBV7-2	TRBJ2-7	TGTGCCAGCAGCCAGACAGGGGGCTTTGGGGAGCAGTACTTC	CASSQTGGFGEQYF
-	once	TRBV28	TRBJ1-6	TGTGCCAGCACCTTGGGCAGGTCGCCCCTCCACTTT	CASTLGRSPLHF
TRBD1	-	TRBV5-1	TRBJ2-7	TGCGCCAGCAGCTTGGTAACTCCGGGACAGGGGGATAGTAAGTACTTC	CASSLVTPGQGDSKYF
-	-	TRBV19	TRBJ1-1	TGTGCCAGTAGTATTCGGCAGGATGATGAAGCTTTCTTT	CASSIRQDDEAFF
TRBD2	-	TRBV14	TRBJ2-1	TGTGCCAGCAGCCAAGGTAGCGGGGCGAGGGATGAGCAGTTCTTC	CASSQGSGARDEQFF
-	-	TRBV7-6	TRBJ1-4	TGTGCCAGCAGCTTAGGACAGTCCTATGAAAAACTGTTTTTT	CASSLGQSYEKLFF
TRBD2	-	TRBV6-5	TRBJ2-5	TGTGCCAGCAGTCGCGGGACTAGCGGTCAAGAGACCCAGTACTTC	CASSRGTSGQETQYF